The entry below describes one T cell receptor beta chain. The antigen is unknown. This entry is derived from a study of cytotoxic CD8 clonotypes in ibrutinib-treated CLL. Regarding the study as a whole: The study found public clonotypes uncommon, contracting or stable on treatment.

Repertoires were generated with immunoSEQ multiplex PCR, while TCRdb's copy carries only in-frame clones and drops some. The table has about 300,000 clones, less than 85% seen once. The CDR3 length is 13 residues. Trimming took 9 bases from V and 16 from J, leaving 22 bases between them. This sequence originates from a human donor with chronic lymphocytic leukemia. The sample was PBMCs, taken at disease progression, from a patient treated with ibrutinib. This chain links TRBV23-1 with TRBJ2-6; a weak D match, TRBD1 (5 bases). TRBV23-1 is placed among ORFs of uncertain function. The CDR3 loop is CARKLDKGRVLTF. For the CDR3, the DNA is TGCGCCAGGAAACTGGACAAGGGTAGGGTTCTGACTTTC.